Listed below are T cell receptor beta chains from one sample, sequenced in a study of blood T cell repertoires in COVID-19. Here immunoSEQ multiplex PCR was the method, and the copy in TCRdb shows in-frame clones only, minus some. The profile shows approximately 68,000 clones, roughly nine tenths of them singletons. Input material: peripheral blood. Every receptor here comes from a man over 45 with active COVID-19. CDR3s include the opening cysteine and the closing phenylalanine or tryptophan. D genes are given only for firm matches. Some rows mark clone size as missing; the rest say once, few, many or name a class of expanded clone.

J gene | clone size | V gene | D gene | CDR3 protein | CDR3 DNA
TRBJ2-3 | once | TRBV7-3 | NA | CASSPEGLKTDTQYF | TGTGCCAGCAGCCCAGAGGGTCTTAAAACAGATACGCAGTATTTT
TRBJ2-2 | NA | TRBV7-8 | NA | CASSLKGTGNTGELFF | TGTGCCAGCAGCTTGAAGGGAACAGGGAACACCGGGGAGCTGTTTTTT
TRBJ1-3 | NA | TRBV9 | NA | CASSTTGTGNTIYF | TGTGCCAGCAGCACTACAGGGACAGGAAACACCATATATTTT
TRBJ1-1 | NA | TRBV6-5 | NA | CASSWGDQNTEAFF | TGTGCCAGCAGTTGGGGAGATCAGAACACTGAAGCTTTCTTT
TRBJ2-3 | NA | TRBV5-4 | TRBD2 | CASSLAGLAGSSADTQYF | TGTGCCAGCAGCTTGGCGGGTCTAGCGGGGTCTTCGGCAGATACGCAGTATTTT
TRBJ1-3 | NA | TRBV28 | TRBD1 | CASSLSEGAKADSGNTIYF | TGTGCCAGCAGTTTATCGGAGGGGGCTAAAGCGGACTCTGGAAACACCATATATTTT
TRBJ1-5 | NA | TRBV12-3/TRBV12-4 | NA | CASSFGGNQPQHF | TGTGCCAGCAGTTTCGGGGGGAATCAGCCCCAGCATTTT
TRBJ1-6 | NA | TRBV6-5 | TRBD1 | CASSRTGQNNSPLHF | TGTGCCAGCAGTCGGACGGGACAGAATAATTCACCCCTCCACTTT
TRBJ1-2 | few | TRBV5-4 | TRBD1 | CASSLPGQTYGYTF | TGTGCCAGCAGCTTACCGGGACAGACATATGGCTACACCTTC
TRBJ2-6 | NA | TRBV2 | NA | CASSPTGGAGANVLTF | TGTGCCAGCAGTCCGACAGGCGGAGCTGGGGCCAACGTCCTGACTTTC
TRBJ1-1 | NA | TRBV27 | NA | CASSLGRGRDTEAFF | TGTGCCAGCAGTTTGGGCAGGGGTCGGGACACTGAAGCTTTCTTT
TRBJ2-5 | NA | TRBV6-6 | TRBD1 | CASSPQGGRWYQETQYF | TGTGCCAGCAGTCCACAGGGGGGCCGATGGTACCAAGAGACCCAGTACTTC
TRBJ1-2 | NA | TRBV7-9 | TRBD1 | CASSFGTGGIGYTF | TGTGCCAGCAGCTTTGGAACAGGGGGCATAGGCTACACCTTC
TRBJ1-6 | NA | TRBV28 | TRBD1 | CASSSEDRGLQSPLHF | TGTGCCAGCAGTTCCGAGGACAGGGGCCTCCAGTCACCCCTCCACTTT
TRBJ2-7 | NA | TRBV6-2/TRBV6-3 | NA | CASSYSDISPSYEQYF | TGTGCCAGCAGTTACTCGGACATTTCCCCATCCTACGAGCAGTACTTC
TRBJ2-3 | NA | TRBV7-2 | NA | CASSLVLRTSTDTQYF | TGTGCCAGCAGCTTAGTTTTGAGGACTAGCACAGATACGCAGTATTTT
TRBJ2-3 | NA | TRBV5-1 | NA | CASSLERFGNTQYF | TGCGCCAGCAGCCTCGAGCGGTTCGGGAATACGCAGTATTTT
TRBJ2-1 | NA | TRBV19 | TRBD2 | CASSTVVGLVNEQFF | TGTGCCAGTAGTACCGTCGTGGGACTAGTGAATGAGCAGTTCTTC
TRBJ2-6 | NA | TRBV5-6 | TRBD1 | CASSRDRGYSGANVLTF | TGTGCCAGCAGCAGGGACAGGGGTTACTCTGGGGCCAACGTCCTGACTTTC
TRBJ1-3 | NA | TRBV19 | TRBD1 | CASSTDRGYSGNTIYF | TGTGCCAGTAGTACAGACAGGGGCTACTCTGGAAACACCATATATTTT
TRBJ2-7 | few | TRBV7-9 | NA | CASSFAGSSYEQYF | TGTGCCAGCAGCTTTGCGGGAAGCTCCTACGAGCAGTACTTC
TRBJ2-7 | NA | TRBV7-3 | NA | CASSISPQGSEQYF | TGTGCCAGCAGCATTAGCCCACAGGGATCCGAGCAGTACTTC
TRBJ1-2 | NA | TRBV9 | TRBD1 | CASSSATGVFGYGYTF | TGTGCCAGCTCCTCCGCGACAGGGGTCTTCGGCTATGGCTACACCTTC
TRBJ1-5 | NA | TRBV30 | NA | CAWSGQPNQPQHF | TGTGCCTGGAGTGGACAGCCCAATCAGCCCCAGCATTTT
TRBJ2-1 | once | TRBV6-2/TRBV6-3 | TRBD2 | CASSYSTSELANEQFF | TGTGCCAGCAGTTACTCGACTAGCGAACTTGCGAATGAGCAGTTCTTC
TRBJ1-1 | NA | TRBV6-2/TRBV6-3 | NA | CASSYAGKAFF | TGTGCCAGCAGTTACGCAGGAAAGGCTTTCTTT
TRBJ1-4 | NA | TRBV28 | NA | CASLQNEKLFF | TGTGCCAGCTTACAGAATGAAAAACTGTTTTTT
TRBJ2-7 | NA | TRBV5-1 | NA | CASSLEHSYEQYF | TGCGCCAGCAGCTTGGAGCATAGCTACGAGCAGTACTTC
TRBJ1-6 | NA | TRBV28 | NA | CASDSGTRGTPLHF | TGTGCCAGCGATTCGGGAACCCGCGGGACACCCCTCCACTTT
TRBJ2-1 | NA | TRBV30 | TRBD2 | CAWSPRTSVGNEQFF | TGTGCCTGGAGTCCTCGGACTAGTGTGGGTAATGAGCAGTTCTTC
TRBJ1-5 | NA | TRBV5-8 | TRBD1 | CASSPGQIPNQPQHF | TGTGCCAGCAGCCCGGGACAGATCCCGAATCAGCCCCAGCATTTT
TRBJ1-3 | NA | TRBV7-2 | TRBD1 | CASSLGGQGVTGNTIYF | TGTGCCAGCAGCTTAGGGGGACAGGGGGTTACTGGAAACACCATATATTTT
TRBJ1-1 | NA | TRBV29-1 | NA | CSVETKAFF | TGCAGCGTTGAGACTAAAGCTTTCTTT
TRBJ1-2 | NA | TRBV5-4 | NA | CASSFDPGVNYGYTF | TGTGCCAGCAGCTTCGATCCGGGGGTTAACTATGGCTACACCTTC
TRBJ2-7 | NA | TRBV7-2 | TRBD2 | CASSFTGTSGSYEQYF | TGTGCCAGCAGCTTCACCGGGACTAGCGGGAGTTACGAGCAGTACTTC
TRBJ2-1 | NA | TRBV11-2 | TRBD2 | CASSSRTRFPDHSYNEQFF | TGTGCCAGCAGCTCCCGGACTAGGTTCCCTGACCACTCCTACAATGAGCAGTTCTTC
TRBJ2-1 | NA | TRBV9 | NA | CASSVGWAAEQFF | TGTGCCAGCAGCGTAGGATGGGCTGCTGAGCAGTTCTTC
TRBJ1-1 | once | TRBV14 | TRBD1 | CASSHTGGVAFF | TGTGCCAGCAGCCACACAGGGGGCGTAGCTTTCTTT
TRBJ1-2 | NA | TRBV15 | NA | CATSRDNGRYYGYTF | TGTGCCACCAGCAGGGATAATGGCAGGTACTATGGCTACACCTTC
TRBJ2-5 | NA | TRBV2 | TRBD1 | CASSRDRAVQETQYF | TGTGCCAGCTCGAGGGACAGGGCCGTCCAAGAGACCCAGTACTTC
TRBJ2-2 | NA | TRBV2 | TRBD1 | CASNRGPTGELFF | TGTGCCAGCAACAGGGGGCCCACCGGGGAGCTGTTTTTT
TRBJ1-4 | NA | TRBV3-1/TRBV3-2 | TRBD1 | CASSPRTGGVNEKLFF | TGTGCCAGCAGCCCCAGGACAGGGGGTGTTAATGAAAAACTGTTTTTT
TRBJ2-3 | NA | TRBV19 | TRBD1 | CASSITGDARSQLADTQYF | TGTGCCAGTAGTATAACAGGGGACGCACGGAGTCAGTTGGCAGATACGCAGTATTTT
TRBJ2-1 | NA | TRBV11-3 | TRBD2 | CASSLGLTSGRGEKQFF | TGTGCCAGCAGCTTAGGCCTAACTAGCGGGAGAGGGGAAAAGCAGTTCTTC
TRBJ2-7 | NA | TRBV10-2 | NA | CASRSGGRNEQYF | TGCGCCAGCAGATCCGGAGGAAGGAACGAGCAGTACTTC
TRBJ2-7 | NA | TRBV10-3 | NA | CAISDSAGYSYEQYF | TGTGCCATCAGTGACTCGGCAGGGTATAGCTACGAGCAGTACTTC
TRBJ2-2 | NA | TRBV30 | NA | CAWSPTRELFF | TGTGCCTGGAGTCCTACCAGGGAGCTGTTTTTT
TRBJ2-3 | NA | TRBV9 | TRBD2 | CASSVGTSGFTDTQYF | TGTGCCAGCAGCGTAGGGACTAGCGGCTTCACAGATACGCAGTATTTT
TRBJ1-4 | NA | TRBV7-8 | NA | CASSSYSRGDYEKLFF | TGTGCCAGCAGCAGCTACTCCAGGGGAGATTATGAAAAACTGTTTTTT
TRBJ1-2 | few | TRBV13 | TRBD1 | CASSLGTGDYGYTF | TGTGCCAGCAGCTTAGGGACAGGGGACTATGGCTACACCTTC
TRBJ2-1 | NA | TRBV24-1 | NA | CATARGNEQFF | TGTGCCACCGCCCGGGGGAATGAGCAGTTCTTC
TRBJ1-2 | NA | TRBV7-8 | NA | CASSYTSNYGYTF | TGTGCCAGCAGCTACACATCTAACTATGGCTACACCTTC
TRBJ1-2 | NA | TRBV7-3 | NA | CATSPGPGGGYTF | TGTGCCACCTCACCGGGACCGGGGGGTGGCTACACCTTC